The 4 T cell receptor beta chains given below trace back to one sample, sequenced in a study of cytotoxic CD8 clonotypes in ibrutinib-treated CLL. Clones were read by immunoSEQ multiplex PCR, and TCRdb kept only the in-frame ones, dropping some. The sample lists approximately 60,000 clones, roughly 54% seen once, with about 24% in the top ten. Source: PBMCs, taken at disease progression, from a patient treated with ibrutinib. The receptors stem from a human donor with chronic lymphocytic leukemia.

The chain couples TRBV28 to TRBJ2-7; D perhaps matches TRBD2 (5 bases). Trimming stripped 5 bases from V and 6 bases from J, with 20 bases between. CDR3 length equals 15 residues. Germline CDR1 is MDHEN and CDR2 is SYDVKM. The CDR3 DNA sequence: TGTGCCAGCAGTCCAACATTGGACGGCGGGCTCGAGCAGTACTTC. Residues: CASSPTLDGGLEQYF. Full variable domain (outside the CDR3, taken from reference TRBV28 and TRBJ2-7): DVKVTQSSRYLVKRTGEKVFLECVQDMDHENMFWYRQDPGLGLRLIYFSYDVKMKEKGDIPEGYSVSREKKERFSLILESASTNQTSMYLCASSPTLDGGLEQYFGPGTRLTVT.

The chain couples TRBV6-5 to TRBJ1-4, with D unresolved. Germline loops: CDR1 MNHEY, CDR2 SVGAGI. Trimming left V 6 bases short and J 7 bases short, with 12 bases between. The CDR3 extends over 13 amino acids. The CDR3 coding sequence is TGTGCCAGCAGACGAGGGTGGGGTGAAAAACTGTTTTTT. Its translation is CASRRGWGEKLFF.

The chain carries TRBV2 and TRBJ2-7, with D tentatively TRBD2 (6 bases). The V end was cut by 6 bases, the J end by 3 bases, with 15 bases between. The CDR3 runs 14 residues. Germline CDR1 and CDR2: SNHLY and FYNNEI. CDR3 coding DNA: TGTGCCAGCAGATTTACTAGCTACTACTACGAGCAGTACTTC. Amino acid sequence: CASRFTSYYYEQYF.

In DNA, the CDR3 is TGTGCCAGCAGCTCCCCGGCGGGGGCGGCCACTGAAGCTTTCTTT. This encodes CASSSPAGAATEAFF. The rearrangement uses TRBV7-2 and TRBJ1-1; TRBD1 might be the D (6 bases). Germline CDR1 is SGHTA and CDR2 is FQGNSA. The CDR3 sequence is 15 residues long. The V gene lost 4 bases and the J gene lost 4 bases, with 16 bases spanning the gap.